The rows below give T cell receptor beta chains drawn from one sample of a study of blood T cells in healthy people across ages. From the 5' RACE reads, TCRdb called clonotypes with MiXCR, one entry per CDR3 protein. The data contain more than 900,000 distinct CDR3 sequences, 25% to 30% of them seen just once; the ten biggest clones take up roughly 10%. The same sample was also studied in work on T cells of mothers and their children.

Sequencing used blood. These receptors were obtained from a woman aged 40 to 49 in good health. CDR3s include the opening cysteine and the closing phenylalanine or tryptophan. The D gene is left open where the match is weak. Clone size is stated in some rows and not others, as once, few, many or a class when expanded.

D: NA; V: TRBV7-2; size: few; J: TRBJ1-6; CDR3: CASSLARSYSYNSPLHF; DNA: TGTGCCAGCAGCTTAGCGCGCAGTTACTCCTATAATTCACCCCTCCACTTT
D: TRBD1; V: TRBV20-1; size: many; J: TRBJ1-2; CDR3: CSAAGQGHYGYTF; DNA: TGCAGTGCCGCGGGACAGGGGCACTATGGCTACACCTTC
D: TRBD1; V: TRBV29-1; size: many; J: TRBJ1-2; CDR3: CSAPGQGDYGYTF; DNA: TGCAGTGCACCGGGACAGGGGGACTATGGCTACACCTTC
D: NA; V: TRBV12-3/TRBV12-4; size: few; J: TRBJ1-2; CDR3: CASGTGPPYGYTF; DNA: TGTGCCAGCGGTACAGGGCCTCCCTATGGCTACACCTTC
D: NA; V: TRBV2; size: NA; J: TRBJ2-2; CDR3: CASNPGRPNTGELFF; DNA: TGTGCCAGCAACCCAGGAAGACCGAACACCGGGGAGCTGTTTTTT
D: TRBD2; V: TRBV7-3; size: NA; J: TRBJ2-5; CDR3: CASSLTGTRQETQYF; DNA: TGTGCCAGCAGTCTAACCGGGACTAGGCAAGAGACCCAGTACTTC
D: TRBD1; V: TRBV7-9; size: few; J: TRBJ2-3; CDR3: CASSPVTGGITDTQYF; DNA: TGTGCCAGCAGCCCTGTAACAGGGGGTATAACAGATACGCAGTATTTT
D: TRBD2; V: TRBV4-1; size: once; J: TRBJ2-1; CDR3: CASSLRTSGETYNEQCF; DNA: TGCGCCAGCAGCCTTCGGACTAGCGGGGAGACGTACAATGAGCAGTGCTTC
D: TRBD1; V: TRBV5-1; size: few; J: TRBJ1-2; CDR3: CASSFGGTAYGYTF; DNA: TGCGCCAGCAGCTTCGGCGGGACAGCCTATGGCTACACCTTC
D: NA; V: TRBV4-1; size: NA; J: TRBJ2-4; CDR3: CASSQHRTSEQYF; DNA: TGCGCCAGCAGCCAACATAGGACATCAGAGCAGTACTTC
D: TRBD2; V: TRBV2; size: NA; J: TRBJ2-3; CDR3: CASSPQGLALTDTQYF; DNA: TGTGCCAGCAGTCCCCAAGGACTAGCGTTAACAGATACGCAGTATTTT
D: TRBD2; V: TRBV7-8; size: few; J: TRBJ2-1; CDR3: CASSRSGGAVNEQFF; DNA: TGTGCCAGCAGCCGCAGCGGGGGGGCTGTCAATGAGCAGTTCTTC
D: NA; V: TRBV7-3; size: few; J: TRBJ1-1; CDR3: CASSYQGGSTEAFF; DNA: TGTGCCAGCAGCTACCAGGGAGGGAGCACTGAAGCTTTCTTT
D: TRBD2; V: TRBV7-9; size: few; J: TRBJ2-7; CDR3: CASSKPGGVEQYF; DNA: TGTGCCAGCAGCAAGCCCGGGGGGGTCGAGCAGTACTTC
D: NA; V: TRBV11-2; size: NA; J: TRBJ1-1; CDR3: CASSLFRQGMNTEAFF; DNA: TGTGCCAGCAGCTTATTCAGGCAGGGGATGAACACTGAAGCTTTCTTT
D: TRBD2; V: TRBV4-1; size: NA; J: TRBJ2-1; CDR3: CASSPSSGGWDEQFF; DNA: TGCGCCAGCAGCCCCTCTAGCGGGGGGTGGGATGAGCAGTTCTTC
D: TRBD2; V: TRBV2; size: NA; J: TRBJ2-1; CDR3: CASTPQRGPSNEQFF; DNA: TGTGCCAGCACTCCCCAGCGGGGGCCCAGTAATGAGCAGTTCTTC
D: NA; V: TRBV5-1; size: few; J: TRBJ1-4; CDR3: CASSLDPGTATNEKLFF; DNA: TGCGCCAGCAGCTTGGACCCTGGGACCGCAACTAATGAAAAACTGTTTTTT
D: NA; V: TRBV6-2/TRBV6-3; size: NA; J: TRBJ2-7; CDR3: CASSPKRQAYEQYF; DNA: TGTGCCAGCAGCCCCAAAAGACAGGCCTACGAGCAGTACTTC
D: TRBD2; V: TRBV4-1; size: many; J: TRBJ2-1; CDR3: CASSHLAGGGNEQFF; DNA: TGCGCCAGCAGCCACCTAGCGGGGGGTGGGAATGAGCAGTTCTTC
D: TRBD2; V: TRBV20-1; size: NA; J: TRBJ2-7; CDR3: CSARDPALLAGMTYEQYF; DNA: TGCAGTGCTAGAGATCCAGCACTTCTAGCGGGGATGACCTACGAGCAGTACTTC
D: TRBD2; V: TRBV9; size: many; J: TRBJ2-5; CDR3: CASSVGASGGVETQYF; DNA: TGTGCCAGCAGCGTAGGTGCTAGCGGGGGTGTGGAGACCCAGTACTTC
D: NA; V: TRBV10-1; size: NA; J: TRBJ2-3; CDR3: CASSGRTLEDTQYF; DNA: TGCGCCAGCAGTGGTAGGACTCTGGAAGATACGCAGTATTTT
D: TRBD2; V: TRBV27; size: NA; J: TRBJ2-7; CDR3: CASSLGGVPSYEQYF; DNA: TGTGCCAGCAGTTTGGGGGGGGTTCCCTCATACGAGCAGTACTTC
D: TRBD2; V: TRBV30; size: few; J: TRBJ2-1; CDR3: CAWSRGGYEQFF; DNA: TGTGCCTGGTCTCGGGGGGGCTATGAGCAGTTCTTC
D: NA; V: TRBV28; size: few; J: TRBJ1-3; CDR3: CASSRNSGNTIYF; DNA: TGTGCCAGCAGTCGGAACTCTGGAAACACCATATATTTT
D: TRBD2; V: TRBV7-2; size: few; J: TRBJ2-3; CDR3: CASSYPVAGGLDTQYF; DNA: TGTGCCAGCAGCTACCCAGTAGCGGGGGGGTTGGATACGCAGTATTTT
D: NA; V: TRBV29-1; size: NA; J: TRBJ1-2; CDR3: CSVDTPGQSANYGYTF; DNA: TGCAGCGTCGACACCCCCGGACAGTCGGCTAACTATGGCTACACCTTC